The rows below give T cell receptor beta chains drawn from one sample of a study of Graves' ophthalmopathy and Graves' hyperthyroidism. TCRdb ran MiXCR on the multiplex PCR reads and lists one entry per CDR3 protein. The data contain 300,000 to 500,000 distinct CDR3 sequences, 15% of them seen just once; the ten biggest clones take up roughly 7%. Sample: peripheral blood. All receptors derive from a woman between 18 and 30 years old with stable Graves' hyperthyroidism. CDR3s include the opening cysteine and the closing phenylalanine or tryptophan. Each record gives: clone size, CDR3 length, V gene, D gene, J gene, CDR3 DNA, CDR3 protein. The D gene is left open where the match is weak. Size values are once, few and many counts, or a class for expanded clones, and some rows have none.

size: many
length: 13
V: TRBV2
D: .
J: TRBJ2-5
DNA: TGTGCCAGCAGATCGGTCTTCCAAGAGACCCAGTACTTC
CDR3: CASRSVFQETQYF

size: many
length: 15
V: TRBV6-1
D: .
J: TRBJ2-7
DNA: TGTGCCGGCAGTGAAGGAAACTGGCGGACCTACGAGCAGTACTTC
CDR3: CAGSEGNWRTYEQYF

size: .
length: 13
V: TRBV10-3
D: TRBD2
J: TRBJ2-7
DNA: TGTGCCATCTCGACTAGCGGGGGACACGGGCAGTACTTC
CDR3: CAISTSGGHGQYF

size: many
length: 15
V: TRBV2
D: .
J: TRBJ2-7
DNA: TGTGCCAGCAGTGAAGGTCTAGCTGAATCCTACGAGCAGTACTTC
CDR3: CASSEGLAESYEQYF

size: few
length: 14
V: TRBV4-1
D: .
J: TRBJ2-7
DNA: TGCGCCAGCAGCCGATGGGACCAGACCTACGAGCAGTACTTC
CDR3: CASSRWDQTYEQYF

size: many
length: 17
V: TRBV6-1
D: TRBD1
J: TRBJ2-5
DNA: TGTGCCAGCAGTGAACGGTTTGGGACAGGCCCTAAAGAGACCCAGTACTTC
CDR3: CASSERFGTGPKETQYF

size: many
length: 14
V: TRBV11-2
D: .
J: TRBJ2-2
DNA: TGTGCCAGCAGCTTACGGGCCCAAACCGGGGAGCTGTTTTTT
CDR3: CASSLRAQTGELFF

size: many
length: 15
V: TRBV6-2/TRBV6-3
D: .
J: TRBJ1-2
DNA: TGTGCCAGCAGTCGCTACAGGGAGGTGGACTATGGCTACACCTTC
CDR3: CASSRYREVDYGYTF

size: few
length: 15
V: TRBV4-1
D: .
J: TRBJ2-7
DNA: TGCGCCAGCAGCCAAGATGGGGGGCAACCCTACGAGCAGTACTTC
CDR3: CASSQDGGQPYEQYF

size: .
length: 21
V: TRBV27
D: .
J: TRBJ2-5
DNA: TGTGCCAGCAGTTTAAAGGGATTTCGGGAGCCCTTCCTCCACCCCCGCGAGACCCAGTACTTC
CDR3: CASSLKGFREPFLHPRETQYF

size: .
length: 15
V: TRBV9
D: .
J: TRBJ1-5
DNA: TGTGCCAGCAGCGTAGGCCCAGGGAGCAATCAGCCCCAGCATTTT
CDR3: CASSVGPGSNQPQHF

size: many
length: 15
V: TRBV6-5
D: TRBD2
J: TRBJ2-7
DNA: TGTGCCAGCAGTTACTCGGGCGGGGGGAATTACGAGCAGTACTTC
CDR3: CASSYSGGGNYEQYF

size: .
length: 12
V: TRBV25-1
D: .
J: TRBJ2-3
DNA: TGTGCCTGCAGTGAATACGGAGATACGCAGTATTTT
CDR3: CACSEYGDTQYF

size: few
length: 13
V: TRBV19
D: .
J: TRBJ1-6
DNA: TGTGCCAGTAGTATAGGGGGTACGCAAACCCTCCACTTT
CDR3: CASSIGGTQTLHF

size: .
length: 15
V: TRBV18
D: .
J: TRBJ1-1
DNA: TGTGCCAGCTCACCTGGACCGCCCGAGAACACTGAAGCTTTCTTT
CDR3: CASSPGPPENTEAFF

size: many
length: 10
V: TRBV6-1
D: .
J: TRBJ1-1
DNA: TGTGCCAGCAGAACAGGGATGTCTTTCTTT
CDR3: CASRTGMSFF

size: .
length: 15
V: TRBV6-5
D: TRBD1
J: TRBJ2-7
DNA: TGTGCCAGCAGCTATCACGGACAGGGGACGAACGAGCAGTACTTC
CDR3: CASSYHGQGTNEQYF

size: many
length: 14
V: TRBV2
D: .
J: TRBJ2-7
DNA: TGTGCCAGCAGGAGGACGGCCTCTTTGGACGAGCAGTACTTC
CDR3: CASRRTASLDEQYF

size: .
length: 14
V: TRBV5-1
D: .
J: TRBJ2-5
DNA: TGCGCCAGCAGTATGGAGTCTGGGAGGGAGACCCAGTACTTC
CDR3: CASSMESGRETQYF

size: few
length: 14
V: TRBV12-3/TRBV12-4
D: .
J: TRBJ2-2
DNA: TGTGCCAGCAGTCCCCAGGGGTGGGCCGGGGAGCTGTTTTTT
CDR3: CASSPQGWAGELFF

size: .
length: 13
V: TRBV2
D: .
J: TRBJ1-2
DNA: TGTGCCAGCATCACGGGGACCTACTATGGCTACACCTTC
CDR3: CASITGTYYGYTF

size: few
length: 12
V: TRBV12-3/TRBV12-4
D: .
J: TRBJ1-6
DNA: TGTGCCAGCAGTTCGGAGGGAGGGCCCCTCCACTTT
CDR3: CASSSEGGPLHF

size: .
length: 14
V: TRBV12-3/TRBV12-4
D: .
J: TRBJ2-7
DNA: TGTGCCAGCAGTTTAGGCCTGGGGGTATCCGAACAGTACTTC
CDR3: CASSLGLGVSEQYF